These T cell receptor beta chains were read from a single sample in a study of CD8 T cells in ankylosing spondylitis. TCRdb re-called the 5' RACE reads through MiXCR, storing one row per CDR3 protein. The sample carries around 440,000 distinct CDR3 sequences, roughly 17% recorded once. The source material was blood, either unsorted or a sorted T cell fraction (not recorded which). These receptor sequences come from a male donor with ankylosing spondylitis. The CDR3 runs from the conserved cysteine through the conserved F or W. The D gene is left open where the match is weak. For some rows the clone size is stated as once, few or many, or as a class when expanded; others skip it.

few	TRBD2	TRBV5-1	TRBJ2-5	CASSVTSGQETQYF	TGCGCCAGCAGCGTGACTAGCGGTCAAGAGACCCAGTACTTC
-	TRBD2	TRBV11-3	TRBJ2-7	CASSYRLAGEYEQYF	TGTGCCAGCAGCTACCGTCTAGCGGGGGAGTACGAGCAGTACTTC
-	TRBD1	TRBV25-1	TRBJ2-7	CASSESGTGAGEQYF	TGTGCCAGCAGTGAATCGGGGACAGGGGCGGGCGAGCAGTACTTC
few	TRBD2	TRBV7-2	TRBJ2-7	CASSSRGGGSPYEQYF	TGTGCCAGCAGCTCCCGAGGCGGGGGGTCCCCTTACGAGCAGTACTTC
few	TRBD1	TRBV6-1	TRBJ2-2	CASRGTGRNTGELFF	TGTGCCAGCAGGGGGACAGGCCGGAACACCGGGGAGCTGTTTTTT
many	-	TRBV24-1	TRBJ2-5	CATSDLRETQYF	TGTGCCACCAGTGATTTACGGGAGACCCAGTACTTC
-	TRBD1	TRBV7-8	TRBJ1-2	CASSPQGGGIYGYTF	TGTGCCAGCAGCCCCCAGGGGGGGGGCATCTATGGCTACACCTTC
many	-	TRBV5-5	TRBJ1-1	CASIENTEAFF	TGTGCCAGCATCGAAAACACTGAAGCTTTCTTT
few	-	TRBV6-2/TRBV6-3	TRBJ2-7	CASSYTSPYEQYF	TGTGCCAGCAGTTACACATCCCCCTACGAGCAGTACTTC
many	TRBD2	TRBV12-3/TRBV12-4	TRBJ2-1	CASSLSGGAISYNEQFF	TGTGCCAGCAGTTTATCGGGGGGGGCGATCTCCTACAATGAGCAGTTCTTC
many	TRBD2	TRBV5-1	TRBJ2-1	CASSWTVIAGSSYNEQFF	TGCGCCAGCAGCTGGACAGTAATAGCGGGAAGCTCCTACAATGAGCAGTTCTTC
-	-	TRBV20-1	TRBJ1-2	CSARAFGQKANYGYTF	TGCAGTGCTAGAGCGTTTGGACAGAAGGCTAACTATGGCTACACCTTC
many	-	TRBV4-1	TRBJ2-2	CASSQVGVTGELFF	TGCGCCAGCAGCCAAGTTGGGGTTACCGGGGAGCTGTTTTTT
many	-	TRBV4-1	TRBJ2-7	CASSLMGTIPDRQYF	TGCGCCAGCAGCCTAATGGGTACTATACCAGACAGGCAGTACTTC
-	-	TRBV7-2	TRBJ1-2	CASSLGPPSGGYTF	TGTGCCAGCAGCTTGGGCCCCCCGAGCGGTGGCTACACCTTC
few	-	TRBV12-3/TRBV12-4	TRBJ2-1	CASFSRDQPNEQFF	TGTGCCAGCTTTAGTCGGGACCAACCCAATGAGCAGTTCTTC
few	-	TRBV7-7	TRBJ2-5	CASSSTGTLETQYF	TGTGCTAGCAGCTCGACAGGAACTTTAGAGACCCAGTACTTC
-	TRBD1	TRBV11-2	TRBJ2-3	CASGRGGPTDTQYF	TGTGCCAGCGGACGAGGGGGCCCCACAGATACGCAGTATTTT
-	TRBD1	TRBV12-3/TRBV12-4	TRBJ2-1	CASRTYRDRSDNEQFF	TGTGCCAGCAGAACTTACCGGGACAGGTCGGACAATGAGCAGTTCTTC